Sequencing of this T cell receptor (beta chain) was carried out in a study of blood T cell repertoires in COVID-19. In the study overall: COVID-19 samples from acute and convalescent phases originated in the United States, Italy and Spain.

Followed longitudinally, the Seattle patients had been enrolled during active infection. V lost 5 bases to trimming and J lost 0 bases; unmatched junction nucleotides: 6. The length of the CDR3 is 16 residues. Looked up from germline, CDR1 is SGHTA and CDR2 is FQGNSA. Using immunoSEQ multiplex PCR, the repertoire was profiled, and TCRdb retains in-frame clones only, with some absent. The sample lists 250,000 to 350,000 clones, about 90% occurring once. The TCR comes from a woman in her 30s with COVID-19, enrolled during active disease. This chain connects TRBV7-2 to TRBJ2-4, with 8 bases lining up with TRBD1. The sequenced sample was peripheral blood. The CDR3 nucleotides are TGTGCCAGCAGCCTCGCCGGGACAGGAGCCAAAAACATTCAGTACTTC. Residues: CASSLAGTGAKNIQYF.